The present T cell receptor (beta chain) was sequenced within a study of identifying expanded T cells in peripheral blood. Broader study findings: Differentially abundant clones: roughly 1.2 between replicates, 15 to 17 at about 13 days, around 19 at four.

The CDR3 runs to 15 residues. Germline trimming cut 4 bases from V and 0 bases from J; bases unmatched to any gene: 5. The germline CDR1 and CDR2 sequences are LGHNA and YNFKEQ. Concerning this clone: What it binds is not known.

Here immunoSEQ multiplex PCR was the method, and the copy in TCRdb shows in-frame clones only, minus some. The sample holds some 100,000 clones, around 85% seen once. The sample comprised blood. The genes are TRBV4-2 and TRBJ2-7; 8 nucleotides line up with TRBD2. This sequence was found in a person aged 18 to 75 in good health. The CDR3 region is CASSPRGGTSYEQYF. The CDR3 DNA follows: TGTGCCAGCAGCCCTCGGGGGGGGACCTCCTACGAGCAGTACTTC.